This T cell receptor (beta chain) originates from a study of a mutant IDH1 vaccine in newly diagnosed glioma. In the study overall: Investigators started vaccination 4-6 weeks after radiotherapy alone, or with temozolomide cycles.

Using immunoSEQ multiplex PCR, the repertoire was profiled, and TCRdb retains in-frame clones only, with some absent. The table records under 150,000 clones, almost 90% of them present only once. Worth noting for this clone: Its antigen is unknown.

Time point specified: week 11, during vaccination. The study gave 300 ug of mutant IDH1 20-mer peptide per vaccine dose, with topical imiquimod. CDR3 length equals 11 residues. Trimming stripped 4 bases from V and 10 bases from J, with 12 bases between. CDR1 and CDR2 from the germline V gene are SGHDT and YYEEEE. Study findings and constraints: Of the patients, 85% to 95% had vaccine-induced immune responses.

The source of this sequence is a woman in her fifties or sixties with glioma. The rearrangement joins TRBV5-6 to TRBJ2-7; weak D call: TRBD1 (5 bases). Here the sequenced sample was PBMCs, taken from a glioma patient whose treatment included an IDH1 peptide vaccine. DNA of the CDR3: TGTGCCAGCAGCGCAACAGGTGACCAGTACTTC. This translates into CASSATGDQYF. Full variable domain (missing parts from reference TRBV5-6 and TRBJ2-7): DAGVTQSPTHLIKTRGQQVTLRCSPKSGHDTVSWYQQALGQGPQFIFQYYEEEERQRGNFPDRFSGHQFPNYSSELNVNALLLGDSALYLCASSATGDQYFGPGTRLTVT.